This TCR beta chain was obtained from a study of blood T cell repertoires in COVID-19. The table came from immunoSEQ multiplex PCR; TCRdb's copy has only in-frame clones and leaves some out. Here the sample spans about 260,000 clones, 91% being singletons. CDR1 and CDR2 (germline): MDHEN, SYDVKM. V dropped 11 bases and J dropped 9 bases, with 17 bases sitting between them. This CDR3 has 13 amino acids. Sequenced material: peripheral blood. This receptor was identified in a person aged 18 to 30 with COVID-19, enrolled during active disease. The chain recombines TRBV28 with TRBJ1-6; possibly TRBD1 for D (6 bases). The CDR3 nucleotides are TGTGCCGTACAGGGCCAAGGAGGTTCACCCCTCCACTTT. Translation: CAVQGQGGSPLHF.